The 32 T cell receptor beta chains given below trace back to one sample, sequenced in a study of T and B cells in COVID-19 patients. Multiplex PCR with BIOMED2 TRB-A/B primer pools amplified TRB rearrangements. A single record per CDR3 protein comes from TCRdb applying MiXCR to the multiplex PCR reads. This table has around 13,000 distinct CDR3 sequences, less than 30% appearing once. Blood genomic DNA input for TRB amplification was roughly 220-500 ng. The sample comprised blood. The receptors stem from a human donor who had recovered from COVID-19.

Points on this clonotype: A read error is possible here, since a much larger clone lies one base away. The chain combines TRBV15 with TRBJ2-2; D may be TRBD1 (6 bases). The V end was cut by 5 bases, the J end by 4 bases, with 11 bases between. Germline V gives CDR1 LNHNV, CDR2 YYDKDF (reference sequence). This CDR3 comprises 14 residues. The DNA for the CDR3 is TGTGCCACCAGCCCGAGAGGGGGCACCGGGGAGCTGTTTTTT. It encodes CATSPRGGTGELFF.

This clonotype was counted between two and nine times. The chain joins TRBV7-9 to TRBJ2-2, with D hard to call. This CDR3 region has 11 residues. The germline CDR1 and CDR2 sequences are SEHNR and FQNEAQ (reference sequence). V was pared by 2 bases and J by 10 bases, with 5 bases between. CDR3 in amino acids: CASSLNMELFF. CDR3 in DNA: TGTGCCAGCAGCTTAAATATGGAGCTGTTTTTT.

This clonotype has only a few counts. The chain is built from TRBV6-5 and TRBJ1-1; weak D call: TRBD1 (6 bases). CDR3 length: 12 residues. V was cut by 5 bases and J by 11 bases, with 15 bases left in between. Germline-derived CDR1 and CDR2 are MNHEY and SVGAGI. The CDR3 region is CASSRTEGRAFF. In DNA form, the CDR3 reads TGTGCCAGCAGTAGGACAGAAGGGCGGGCTTTCTTT.

The rearrangement joins TRBV7-7 to TRBJ2-3; 7 nucleotides match TRBD2. In germline, CDR1 is SSHAT, CDR2 FNYEAQ (reference sequence). CDR3 length: 21 amino acids. V lost 0 bases and J lost 2; bases outside the gene matches: 20. The CDR3 sequence: CASSLAQWRGRDSLVTDTQYF. The CDR3 region has the DNA TGTGCCAGCAGCTTAGCACAGTGGCGGGGGAGGGATTCTCTGGTCACAGATACGCAGTATTTT.

The chain joins TRBV6-5 to TRBJ1-1; 10 bases are a match to TRBD1. Per the germline V gene, CDR1 is MNHEY and CDR2 is SVGAGI. V was clipped by 5 bases and J by 8 bases; unmatched bases: 11. The CDR3 extends over 15 amino acids. The CDR3 bases are TGTGCCAGCAGTAATACCGGGACAGGGGATTGGGAAGCTTTCTTT. It is translated as CASSNTGTGDWEAFF.

The chain couples TRBV12-3 or TRBV12-4 to TRBJ2-5; 15 bases are shared with TRBD2. The ends lost 5 bases at V and 7 bases at J; junction bases unmatched: 11. This CDR3 region has 17 residues. The CDR3 DNA reads TGTGCCAGCAGTCGGACTAGCGGGGGGGCGGGGGGGGGGACCCAGTACTTC. Translation gives CASSRTSGGAGGGTQYF.

This clonotype was picked up a small number of times. The chain links TRBV10-2 to TRBJ1-2; D gene unclear. Germline V CDR1 and CDR2: WSHSY, SAAADI. Trimming pared 2 bases from V and 1 base from J, leaving 8 bases between. The CDR3 runs to 14 residues. DNA for the CDR3: TGCGCCAGCAGTGAGGCAGCCATTAACTATGGCTACACCTTC. This translates into CASSEAAINYGYTF.

This clonotype was seen just once. This sequence joins TRBV24-1 and TRBJ1-2, with D perhaps TRBD1 (5 bases). The CDR3 is 15 amino acids. In germline, CDR1 is KGHDR, CDR2 SFDVKD. V lost 4 bases and J 7 bases, leaving 18 bases between the germline ends. The CDR3 DNA reads as TGTGCCACCAGTGACCCACTTGGCCATCAGGGTGGCTACACCTTC. Protein: CATSDPLGHQGGYTF.

The chain is built from TRBV19 and TRBJ2-7; TRBD2 matches 14 bases. The CDR3 has 17 amino acids. Trimming at V came to 4 bases and at J to 6 bases, leaving 11 bases not matched to a gene. Germline-derived CDR1 and CDR2 are LNHDA and SQIVND (reference sequence). The CDR3, as DNA: TGTGCCAGTAGTAGCAGCGGGACTAGCGGGAGTAGGAGCGAGCAGTACTTC. Protein: CASSSSGTSGSRSEQYF. The variable domain in full, with the rest retrieved from reference TRBV19 and TRBJ2-7, is DGGITQSPKYLFRKEGQNVTLSCEQNLNHDAMYWYRQDPGQGLRLIYYSQIVNDFQKGDIAEGYSVSREKKESFPLTVTSAQKNPTAFYLCASSSSGTSGSRSEQYFGPGTRLTVT.

This clonotype has more than one count but fewer than ten. The rearrangement links TRBV5-1 to TRBJ1-4; TRBD1 is a possible D gene (6 bases). Per the germline V gene, CDR1 is SGHRS and CDR2 is YFSETQ. Trimming removed 6 bases at V and 8 bases at J, with 20 bases between. The CDR3 is 15 residues long. The CDR3 DNA follows: TGCGCCAGCACCCCGACAGGAACTCTGGAGGAAAAACTGTTTTTT. Translated: CASTPTGTLEEKLFF.

V usage is TRBV11-2 and J usage is TRBJ2-7; possible D gene TRBD1, 6 bases. CDR1 and CDR2 (germline): SGHAT, FQNNGV. The CDR3 consists of 15 residues. The V and J ends lost 5 bases and 3 bases respectively, with 17 bases between them. The CDR3 DNA sequence: TGTGCCAGCAGCATGGGACATTTGGGTGACTACGAGCAGTACTTC. This sequence encodes CASSMGHLGDYEQYF.

V and J are TRBV7-6 and TRBJ2-7, with D possibly being TRBD1 (5 bases). Trimming pared 5 bases from V and 0 bases from J, leaving 17 bases between. The CDR3 contains 16 residues. CDR1 is SGHVS and CDR2 is FNYEAQ in the germline V gene. This CDR3 is CASSLDPRASSYEQYF. CDR3 in DNA: TGTGCCAGCAGCCTAGACCCCAGGGCGAGCTCCTACGAGCAGTACTTC.

This clonotype was found a few times. The CDR3 DNA follows: TGTGCCAGCAGCCAGGGACGTCTGGAACAGCCCCAGCATTTT. This gives the protein CASSQGRLEQPQHF. The chain links TRBV4-2 to TRBJ1-5, with D perhaps matching TRBD1 (5 bases). The CDR3 has 14 residues. V gave up 3 bases and J gave up 7 bases, with 13 bases separating them. In germline, CDR1 is LGHNA, CDR2 YNFKEQ.

The table lists this clonotype with many counts. The chain recombines TRBV29-1 with TRBJ1-2, with TRBD1 identical over 8 bases. CDR3 length equals 15 residues. V lost 0 bases and J lost 4; bases outside the gene matches: 7. Germline V lookup: CDR1 SQVTM, CDR2 ANQGSEA. CDR3 coding DNA: TGCAGCGTTGAAGAGCACAGGGGGGTTTTCTATGGCTACACCTTC. Protein: CSVEEHRGVFYGYTF.

The chain uses TRBV7-2 and TRBJ2-7; no reliable D call. Germline CDR1 reads SGHTA; CDR2 reads FQGNSA. The CDR3 contains 13 residues. V lost 5 bases, J lost 0 bases, and 8 bases lay in between. Written as DNA, the CDR3 is TGTGCCAGCAGCAATAGAGACTCCTACGAGCAGTACTTC. Translated, it gives CASSNRDSYEQYF. The complete variable domain, with remaining parts taken from reference TRBV7-2 and TRBJ2-7, reads GAGVSQSPSNKVTEKGKDVELRCDPISGHTALYWYRQSLGQGLEFLIYFQGNSAPDKSGLPSDRFSAERTGGSVSTLTIQRTQQEDSAVYLCASSNRDSYEQYFGPGTRLTVT.

The chain carries TRBV20-1 and TRBJ1-2; 8 bases line up with TRBD1. CDR1 is DFQATT, CDR2 SNEGSKA, per germline (reference sequence). J lost 0 bases, V lost 6 bases, and 9 bases had no gene match. CDR3 length: 15 amino acids. The CDR3 DNA reads TGCAGTGCGCCGACAGGGGTCGCAGCTAACTATGGCTACACCTTC. Its protein is CSAPTGVAANYGYTF.

This clonotype was found many times. The chain joins TRBV27 to TRBJ2-7; 8 nucleotides agree with TRBD1. This CDR3 has 12 amino acids. V trimming: 4 bases; J trimming: 7 bases; junction bases outside the gene matches: 3. Germline lookup yields CDR1 MNHEY and CDR2 SMNVEV (reference sequence). The CDR3 sequence is CASSYTGGEQYF. The CDR3 nucleotides are TGTGCCAGCAGTTATACAGGGGGGGAGCAGTACTTC.

V is TRBV7-9 and J is TRBJ2-3; D gene ambiguous. Trimming took off 2 bases at V and 1 base at J, with 19 bases between the two ends. The CDR3 covers 18 residues. Per germline, CDR1 SEHNR and CDR2 FQNEAQ (reference sequence). Here the CDR3 DNA reads TGTGCCAGCAGCTTACAAGGATTAAGGGAAAGTCGCACAGATACGCAGTATTTT. Amino acid sequence: CASSLQGLRESRTDTQYF.

The chain combines TRBV6-1 with TRBJ1-2, with 9 bases aligning to TRBD1. The germline V gene encodes CDR1 MNHNS and CDR2 SASEGT. Trimming at V came to 2 bases and at J to 6 bases, leaving 4 bases not matched to a gene. The CDR3 sequence is 14 residues long. DNA for the CDR3: TGTGCCAGCAGTGAACGGGGGGACAGGGATGGCTACACCTTC. Translation gives CASSERGDRDGYTF.

Sample share makes this clonotype medium-sized. V is TRBV6-5 and J is TRBJ2-3; no firm D call. Looked up from germline, CDR1 is MNHEY and CDR2 is SVGAGI. CDR3 length: 13 residues. Trimming left V 2 bases short and J 1 base short, with 4 bases between. The DNA of the CDR3 is TGTGCCAGCAGTTACGGGGGCACAGATACGCAGTATTTT. Translation: CASSYGGTDTQYF.

This clonotype is labeled medium-sized. The gene calls are TRBV19 and TRBJ1-2; weak D call: TRBD1 (5 bases). Between the trimmed V and J ends, which lost 6 bases and 8 bases, there was a span of 13 bases. The CDR3 is made up of 12 amino acids. Germline V lookup: CDR1 LNHDA, CDR2 SQIVND (reference sequence). The CDR3 DNA sequence: TGTGCCAGTAGCCTGGGGGGTAGCGGCTACACCTTC. Protein product: CASSLGGSGYTF. The full variable domain, in which reference TRBV19 and TRBJ1-2 provide the parts outside the CDR3, is DGGITQSPKYLFRKEGQNVTLSCEQNLNHDAMYWYRQDPGQGLRLIYYSQIVNDFQKGDIAEGYSVSREKKESFPLTVTSAQKNPTAFYLCASSLGGSGYTFGSGTRLTVV.

This clonotype was counted ten times or more. V usage is TRBV15 and J usage is TRBJ1-4; no clear D gene. The CDR3 extends over 16 amino acids. Between the trimmed V and J ends, which lost 0 bases and 4 bases, there was a span of 12 bases. The V gene's germline CDR1 is LNHNV and CDR2 YYDKDF (reference sequence). The CDR3 spells CATSRDLGSINEKLFF. The CDR3 DNA follows: TGTGCCACCAGCAGAGATTTGGGCAGTATTAATGAAAAACTGTTTTTT.

This rearrangement joins TRBV20-1 to TRBJ2-5; D is unclear. Trimming left V 5 bases short and J 5 bases short, with 9 bases between. The CDR3 spans 11 residues. The germline gives CDR1 DFQATT, CDR2 SNEGSKA (reference sequence). The CDR3 loop is CSAAVEETQYF. In DNA, the CDR3 is TGCAGTGCTGCGGTCGAGGAGACCCAGTACTTC.

The gene calls are TRBV7-9 and TRBJ2-5; TRBD2 aligns across 15 bases. CDR3 length equals 16 residues. The junction had 6 bases not matched to a gene; V was cut back by 5 bases and J by 5 bases. Germline CDR1 SEHNR, CDR2 FQNEAQ (reference sequence). The DNA of the CDR3 is TGTGCCAGCAGCCGGACTAGCGGGAGGGCCGGGGAGACCCAGTACTTC. Encoded protein: CASSRTSGRAGETQYF.

This chain uses TRBV20-1 with TRBJ2-1; D may correspond to TRBD1 or TRBD2 (5 bases each). This CDR3 has 10 residues. CDR1 is DFQATT, CDR2 SNEGSKA, per germline (reference sequence). The CDR3 DNA reads as TGCAGCGCCCTCGGGACTGAGCAGTTCTTC. The encoded protein is CSALGTEQFF.

This chain uses TRBV6-6 with TRBJ1-5, with unresolved D. V was shortened by 2 bases and J by 4 bases, with 12 bases between the two germline ends. The CDR3 is 15 residues long. Germline V gives CDR1 MNHNY, CDR2 SVGAGI (reference sequence). The CDR3 nucleotides read TGTGCCAGCAGTTACCCGCGTACAGAGAATCAGCCCCAGCATTTT. Residues: CASSYPRTENQPQHF.

This clonotype was seen only a few times. V is TRBV20-1 and J is TRBJ2-1; D is undetermined. V lost 6 bases and J 6 bases, leaving 21 bases between the germline ends. The germline V gene encodes CDR1 DFQATT and CDR2 SNEGSKA (reference sequence). The CDR3 extends over 15 amino acids. In DNA, the CDR3 is TGCAGTGCCCCGGCCTTCGGCCTCCGAGGCAATGAGCAGTTCTTC. This translates into CSAPAFGLRGNEQFF.

Comment on this clonotype: This may stem from a read error, because a much larger clone lies one nucleotide away. The gene calls are TRBV12-3 or TRBV12-4 and TRBJ1-5; possible D gene TRBD1, 5 bases. This CDR3 has 13 amino acids. The CDR3 here is CASTDSSNQTQHF. For the CDR3, the DNA is TGTGCCAGCACTGACAGTAGCAATCAGACCCAGCATTTT.

This clonotype is termed medium-sized. The gene calls are TRBV29-1 and TRBJ1-2; 7 nucleotides agree with TRBD1. This CDR3 comprises 12 residues. Germline values: CDR1 SQVTM, CDR2 ANQGSEA. With V trimmed by 5 bases and J by 3 bases, 3 bases remained unmatched. DNA for the CDR3: TGCAGCGTTCCGGGACAGTACTATGGCTACACCTTC. Its translation: CSVPGQYYGYTF.

This clonotype rates as medium-sized. The V call is TRBV5-4, the J call TRBJ2-2; TRBD1 aligns across 8 bases. The length of the CDR3 is 15 residues. After removal of 0 bases from V and 4 bases from J, the junction contained 2 bases not matched to a gene. Germline lookup yields CDR1 SGHNT and CDR2 YYREEE (reference sequence). CDR3 nucleotide sequence: TGTGCCAGCAGCTTGGACAGGGGGAGCACCGGGGAGCTGTTTTTT. Translated, it gives CASSLDRGSTGELFF.

There are many counts of this clonotype. The rearrangement uses TRBV30 and TRBJ2-7; 8 nucleotides agree with TRBD1. The CDR3 spans 13 residues. Per germline, CDR1 GTSNPN and CDR2 SVGIG (reference sequence). Trimming removed 7 bases from V and 0 bases from J; junction bases left unmatched: 5. CDR3 DNA sequence: TGTGCCTACCGGGACAGGAGCTCCTACGAGCAGTACTTC. Amino acids: CAYRDRSSYEQYF.

At least ten counts were recorded for this clonotype. The chain employs TRBV10-3 and TRBJ2-2; no firm D call. The ends were cut back, 11 bases at V and 0 bases at J, with 13 bases in the middle. Germline V lookup: CDR1 ENHRY, CDR2 SYGVKD. This CDR3 contains 14 residues. CDR3 protein: CAPKELANTGELFF. CDR3 sequence (DNA): TGTGCCCCTAAGGAGCTAGCGAACACCGGGGAGCTGTTTTTT.